This T cell receptor beta chain stems from a study of response to subunit inactivated influenza vaccine. The study's findings and limits: Authors suggested few new T cells are recruited by each seasonal influenza vaccination.

A few counts support this clonotype. The antigen remains undetermined. TCRdb redid the calling of the RT-PCR reads with MiXCR, one entry per CDR3 protein. The sample lists around 480,000 distinct CDR3 sequences, about 15% occurring once. CDR1 SGHDN and CDR2 FVKESK come from the germline V gene. Deletions cut 2 bases from V and 9 bases from J, with 5 bases between. This CDR3 is 11 amino acids long. The chain uses TRBV14 and TRBJ2-1; D not resolved. The material sequenced was CD4+ T cells sorted from PBMCs, taken around 25 months after vaccination. The origin of this receptor is a man between 50 and 75 years old who received an inactivated influenza vaccine. CDR3 DNA sequence: TGTGCCAGCAGCCAAATCAGTGAGCAGTTCTTC. Translation gives CASSQISEQFF. Filled out from reference TRBV14 and TRBJ2-1, the complete variable domain reads EAGVTQFPSHSVIEKGQTVTLRCDPISGHDNLYWYRRVMGKEIKFLLHFVKESKQDESGMPNNRFLAERTGGTYSTLKVQPAELEDSGVYFCASSQISEQFFGPGTRLTVL.